This TCR beta chain was documented in a study of neurological immune-mediated disorders. Study conclusions and caveats: No CDR3 amino acid sequences were shared by expanded clones across subjects, suggesting private repertoires in all groups. Multiple sclerosis, the disease with the least TCR clonal expansion, fell below healthy controls, whereas HTLV-1-associated myelopathy showed the most.

The sample holds many counts of this clonotype. Antigen unknown. 5'RACE with 10-nucleotide random UMIs produced the cDNA. A single record per CDR3 protein comes from TCRdb applying MiXCR to the 5' RACE reads. There are about 21,000 distinct CDR3 sequences in the sample; 6.2% occur only once, and more than 40% lies in the top ten. The cells used in sorted libraries, CD4+ or CD8+ T cells, numbered about 1 million. This receptor was identified in a man aged 18 to 29 in good health. Sequenced material: CD8+ T cells from blood.

CDR3 residues: CASRDWGDSLAEQFF. In nucleotides, the CDR3 is TGTGCCAGCAGGGACTGGGGGGATTCTTTGGCTGAGCAGTTCTTC. V gene TRBV6-2 or TRBV6-3 combines with J gene TRBJ2-1; tentatively, D is TRBD2 (6 bases). This CDR3 is built from 15 residues. The germline V gene has CDR1 MNHEY and CDR2 SVGEGT. Trimming removed 6 bases at V and 9 bases at J, with 21 bases between.